This T cell receptor (beta chain) derives from a study of OX40 agonist ivuxolimab in advanced cancers. About the research overall: Patients were given ivuxolimab, an antibody that agonizes OX40 (CD134). Aged about 23 to 80 with a mean of 60 years, they were around 83% male. Eligibility rules accepted prior anti-PD-1, anti-PD-L1 or anti-CTLA-4 therapy, and 30% to 40% had some.

Sequencing used immunoSEQ multiplex PCR; TCRdb keeps in-frame clones, though not all of them. This table holds more than 95,000 clones, about 90% found once. Overall study findings and caveats: Some of the nonresponding patients also showed low levels of normalized T-cell clonal expansion.

The germline gives CDR1 MDHEN, CDR2 SYDVKM. The V gene lost 8 bases and the J gene lost 3 bases, with 16 bases spanning the gap. This CDR3 has 14 residues. As for this clone: Antigen unknown.

V and J are TRBV28 and TRBJ1-1; D is unclear. The sample here was CD4+ or CD8+ T cells sorted from blood, taken in a trial of the OX40 agonist ivuxolimab. This receptor was obtained from an adult with an advanced solid tumor such as melanoma, head and neck, liver or kidney cancer. CDR3 sequence (DNA): TGTGCCAGCCGCCGAGGCGCGACGTACACTGAAGCTTTCTTT. Amino acid sequence: CASRRGATYTEAFF.